This entry lists 28 T cell receptor beta chains sequenced from one sample in a study of metastatic and nonmetastatic thyroid tumors. Through MiXCR, TCRdb re-clonotyped the PCR reads. The table has 7,000 to 8,000 clones, about 30% seen once. Until they underwent thyroid surgery, no patient had received any treatment. Sample: tumor tissue. The receptors come from a female donor with papillary thyroid cancer or a benign thyroid nodule (not recorded which). Some clones in this sample may be carry-over from other donors' samples.

The rearrangement joins TRBV7-2 to TRBJ1-5; D gene unclear. Germline V CDR1 and CDR2: SGHTA, FQGNSA. Trimming cost V 2 bases and J 7 bases, with 6 bases left between them. The CDR3 consists of 12 residues. The CDR3: CASSLRGQPQHF. DNA of the CDR3: TGTGCCAGCAGCTTACGAGGCCAGCCCCAGCATTTT. The variable domain in full, completed from reference TRBV7-2 and TRBJ1-5, reads GAGVSQSPSNKVTEKGKDVELRCDPISGHTALYWYRQSLGQGLEFLIYFQGNSAPDKSGLPSDRFSAERTGGSVSTLTIQRTQQEDSAVYLCASSLRGQPQHFGDGTRLSIL.

This clone was picked up many times. The chain recombines TRBV18 with TRBJ2-1, with D tentatively TRBD2 (5 bases). Trimming shortened V by 4 bases and J by 10 bases, and 17 bases separated the two germline ends. CDR1 is KGHSH, CDR2 LQKENI, per germline. The CDR3 is made up of 14 amino acids. The CDR3 DNA reads TGTGCCAGCTCACGCCCGGACTCCCCGCGGGAGCAGTTCTTC. This gives the protein CASSRPDSPREQFF.

The CDR3 region is CASSWDRAYEQYF. The CDR3 DNA follows: TGCGCCAGCAGCTGGGACAGGGCCTACGAGCAGTACTTC. V is TRBV5-1 and J is TRBJ2-7; 9 positions match TRBD1. V shed 3 bases, J shed 2 bases, and the junction held 0 bases outside the gene matches. The CDR3 is 13 residues long. Germline V gene lookup returns CDR1 SGHRS and CDR2 YFSETQ.

This clone is medium-sized by share. V and J are TRBV6-5 and TRBJ2-1; TRBD1 might be the D (5 bases). Germline CDR1 and CDR2: MNHEY and SVGAGI. The CDR3 runs 17 residues. Trimming pared 2 bases from V and 7 bases from J, leaving 21 bases between. This CDR3 reads CASSYPMMTDESNEQFF. The DNA for the CDR3 is TGTGCCAGCAGTTACCCCATGATGACAGATGAATCAAATGAGCAGTTCTTC.

There are a few counts of this clone. V and J are TRBV27 and TRBJ2-3; 7 bases line up with TRBD1. V lost 5 bases and J lost 0; bases outside the gene matches: 5. This CDR3 is built from 15 residues. Germline loops: CDR1 MNHEY, CDR2 SMNVEV (reference sequence). For the CDR3, the DNA is TGTGCCAGCAGTCCCGGGACAGCTAGCACAGATACGCAGTATTTT. Protein sequence: CASSPGTASTDTQYF.

The CDR3: CASSFWTLYGSDTQYF. In nucleotides, the CDR3 is TGTGCCAGCAGCTTCTGGACCCTGTACGGGTCAGATACGCAGTATTTT. The chain couples TRBV7-8 to TRBJ2-3; D not certain. With 3 bases removed from V and 4 bases from J, the gap between germline ends came to 17 bases. Germline assignment: CDR1 SGHVS and CDR2 FQNEAQ. The CDR3 sequence is 16 residues long.

This clone is classed as medium-sized (0.01 to 0.1%). The genes are TRBV7-2 and TRBJ1-1, with TRBD1 matching over 7 bases. With 5 bases clipped from V and 5 bases from J, the junction kept 5 bases outside the gene matches. Germline V lookup: CDR1 SGHTA, CDR2 FQGNSA. The CDR3 spans 13 residues. The CDR3 bases are TGTGCCAGCAGCAACAAACAGGGGACTGAAGCTTTCTTT. Translation gives CASSNKQGTEAFF.

This clone is medium-sized (0.01 to 0.1%) by share. CDR3: CASSPRRGQGEQYF. CDR3 coding DNA: TGTGCCAGCAGTCCCCGCAGGGGGCAGGGCGAGCAGTACTTC. J is TRBJ2-7 and V is TRBV6-1; TRBD1 matches 8 bases. Germline V gene lookup returns CDR1 MNHNS and CDR2 SASEGT. The V gene end was trimmed by 5 bases and the J gene end by 6 bases; junction bases not matched to a gene: 9. This CDR3 region has 14 residues.

Details on this clone: Its ends do not fully match the called genes, so a read error is possible. The chain is built from TRBV9 and TRBJ2-2, with a tentative D call TRBD2 (5 bases). CDR1 and CDR2 from the germline V gene are SGDLS and YYNGEE. The CDR3 loop spans 16 amino acids. The CDR3 sequence is CASSVRGNVNTGQLFF. The DNA for the CDR3 is TGTGCCAGCAGCGTTAGAGGGAACGTGAACACCGGGCAGCTGTTTTTT.

This clone was counted between two and nine times. Relative to the germline gene, one junction end is altered; a read error may explain this. The chain has TRBV10-1 and TRBJ2-3, with 10 bases that match TRBD1. Germline V gene data show CDR1 as WNHNN and CDR2 as SYGVQD (reference sequence). CDR3 size: 15 residues. The CDR3 bases are TGCGACAGCAGTGAGGGGACAGGGGACACAGATACGCAGTATTTT. It encodes CDSSEGTGDTDTQYF.

This clone is medium-sized by share. The chain couples TRBV5-1 to TRBJ2-2; maybe TRBD1 (7 bases). This CDR3 is 17 amino acids long. Trimming left V 4 bases short and J 2 bases short, with 18 bases between. Germline CDR1 SGHRS, CDR2 YFSETQ. CDR3 amino acids: CASSNPGGTANTGELFF. In DNA, the CDR3 is TGCGCCAGCAGCAATCCCGGAGGGACAGCCAACACCGGGGAGCTGTTTTTT. The complete variable domain, with remaining parts taken from reference TRBV5-1 and TRBJ2-2, reads KAGVTQTPRYLIKTRGQQVTLSCSPISGHRSVSWYQQTPGQGLQFLFEYFSETQRNKGNFPGRFSGRQFSNSRSEMNVSTLELGDSALYLCASSNPGGTANTGELFFGEGSRLTVL.

This chain uses TRBV12-3 or TRBV12-4 with TRBJ2-7; weak D call: TRBD1 (5 bases). This CDR3 is built from 11 residues. V was clipped by 9 bases and J by 5 bases, with 11 bases between them. The DNA for the CDR3 is TGTGCCAGAGGCAGGGCCCACGAGCAGTACTTC. Translated, it gives CARGRAHEQYF.

This sequence joins TRBV30 and TRBJ1-6, with no clear D. Germline CDR1 GTSNPN, CDR2 SVGIG (reference sequence). Trimming removed 2 bases at V and 7 bases at J, with 15 bases between. The CDR3 spans 15 residues. The CDR3 DNA follows: TGTGCCTGGAGTAAGGGCACATCGGGGAATTCACCCCTCCACTTT. Translation: CAWSKGTSGNSPLHF. Looking up the rest from reference TRBV30 and TRBJ1-6 gives the full variable domain: SQTIHQWPATLVQPVGSPLSLECTVEGTSNPNLYWYRQAAGRGLQLLFYSVGIGQISSEVPQNLSASRPQDRQFILSSKKLLLSDSGFYLCAWSKGTSGNSPLHFGNGTRLTVT.

This clone was detected many times. The V call is TRBV5-1, the J call TRBJ1-4; 8 bases are shared with TRBD1. Germline lookup yields CDR1 SGHRS and CDR2 YFSETQ. Trimming cost V 4 bases and J 7 bases; bases outside gene matches: 6. The CDR3 sequence is 14 residues long. The CDR3 DNA sequence: TGCGCCAGCAGCCCTGACAGGGGACGTGAAAAACTGTTTTTT. Translating gives CASSPDRGREKLFF.

V gene TRBV3-1 combines with J gene TRBJ2-7; 9 bases fit TRBD2. Germline V lookup: CDR1 LGHDT, CDR2 YNNKEL (reference sequence). Trimming at V came to 1 base and at J to 3 bases, leaving 4 bases not matched to a gene. The CDR3 has 15 residues. The CDR3 DNA reads as TGTGCCAGCAGCCAAGGAAGGACTAGCGTCTACGAGCAGTACTTC. Protein product: CASSQGRTSVYEQYF.

This clone rates as medium-sized. The rearrangement links TRBV20-1 to TRBJ2-7; D is uncertain. Per the germline V gene, CDR1 is DFQATT and CDR2 is SNEGSKA (reference sequence). V dropped 6 bases and J dropped 2 bases, with 20 bases sitting between them. The CDR3 is 15 residues long. The CDR3 bases are TGCAGTGCCAAGAAGGCTTTAAGGACCCCCTACGAGCAGTACTTC. It specifies CSAKKALRTPYEQYF.

The CDR3 loop reads CASIRDTEDQPQHF. The CDR3 region has the DNA TGTGCCAGCATCAGGGACACGGAGGATCAGCCCCAGCATTTT. The gene calls are TRBV6-1 and TRBJ1-5; weak D call: TRBD1 (6 bases). Trimming removed 7 bases at V and 5 bases at J, with 15 bases between. This CDR3 has 14 amino acids. Germline lookup yields CDR1 MNHNS and CDR2 SASEGT.

In its sample, this clone was seen a few times. The V gene is TRBV3-1, the J gene TRBJ2-2; D is unresolved. The CDR3 has 11 residues. V was shortened by 8 bases and J by 6 bases, with 7 bases between the two germline ends. Germline CDR1 and CDR2: LGHDT and YNNKEL (reference sequence). This CDR3 reads CASAYAGELFF. CDR3 nucleotide sequence: TGTGCCAGCGCTTACGCCGGGGAGCTGTTTTTT.

V is TRBV20-1 and J is TRBJ2-7; D may be TRBD1 or TRBD2 (7 bases each). The V end lost 6 bases, the J end lost 0 bases, and 12 bases lay between the germline ends. Germline V CDR1 and CDR2: DFQATT, SNEGSKA (reference sequence). The CDR3 runs to 13 residues. CDR3 DNA: TGCAGTGCCAGGGGGGGCTACTCCTACGAGCAGTACTTC. Translated, it gives CSARGGYSYEQYF.

The V call is TRBV11-2, the J call TRBJ2-7; no firm D call. This CDR3 is 15 amino acids long. From germline, CDR1 is SGHAT and CDR2 FQNNGV. Trimming took 0 bases from V and 0 from J, leaving 9 bases between them. CDR3 amino acids: CASSLDWVSSYEQYF. The DNA of the CDR3 is TGTGCCAGCAGCTTAGATTGGGTCTCCTCCTACGAGCAGTACTTC. Full variable domain (rest looked up from reference TRBV11-2 and TRBJ2-7): EAGVAQSPRYKIIEKRQSVAFWCNPISGHATLYWYQQILGQGPKLLIQFQNNGVVDDSQLPKDRFSAERLKGVDSTLKIQPAKLEDSAVYLCASSLDWVSSYEQYFGPGTRLTVT.

This clone was seen only a few times. This chain connects TRBV27 to TRBJ2-7; possible D gene TRBD1, 5 bases. Germline lookup yields CDR1 MNHEY and CDR2 SMNVEV (reference sequence). CDR3 length equals 14 residues. Trimming stripped 3 bases from V and 4 bases from J, with 13 bases between. The CDR3 region has the DNA TGTGCCAGCAGTTTGTCCCAGGGTCGGTACGAGCAGTACTTC. This codes for CASSLSQGRYEQYF.

The chain carries TRBV28 and TRBJ2-7, with a tentative D call TRBD2 (6 bases). CDR3 length: 16 residues. Germline CDR1 reads MDHEN; CDR2 reads SYDVKM. V lost 4 bases and J 4 bases, leaving 20 bases between the germline ends. The CDR3: CASSSGVAEREYEQYF. CDR3 nucleotides: TGTGCCAGCAGTTCTGGCGTAGCGGAGAGGGAATACGAGCAGTACTTC.

The chain has TRBV28 and TRBJ1-1; D gene uncertain. Trimming removed 3 bases from V and 7 bases from J, with 15 bases in between. The CDR3 loop spans 14 amino acids. Germline CDR1 is MDHEN and CDR2 is SYDVKM. DNA of the CDR3: TGTGCCAGCAGTTTTCACAGAGGGTATGGTGAAGCTTTCTTT. As protein: CASSFHRGYGEAFF.

Sample share makes this clone medium-sized (0.01 to 0.1%). The rearrangement links TRBV11-1 to TRBJ1-2; no firm D call. From germline, CDR1 is SGHAT and CDR2 FQDESV (reference sequence). The ends were cut back, 2 bases at V and 0 bases at J, with 13 bases in the middle. This CDR3 is built from 16 residues. CDR3 sequence reads: CASSLLLSQANYGYTF. The DNA for the CDR3 is TGTGCCAGCAGCTTACTCCTTTCTCAAGCTAACTATGGCTACACCTTC.

Notes on this clone: This may be a read error: a much more frequent sequence differs by one nucleotide. The chain links TRBV6-1 to TRBJ1-2; a possible D gene is TRBD1 (5 bases). The length of the CDR3 is 13 residues. CDR1 is MNHNS, CDR2 SASEGT, per germline. The DNA for the CDR3 is TGTGACAGCGGTGAACAGGTCGCTTCTGGCTACACCTTC. The encoded protein is CDSGEQVASGYTF.

By share, this clone counts as medium-sized. The V call is TRBV6-1, the J call TRBJ2-1; 14 bases agree with TRBD2. CDR1 and CDR2 (germline): MNHNS, SASEGT. The ends lost 1 base at V and 11 bases at J; junction bases unmatched: 7. CDR3 length equals 16 residues. The CDR3 sequence is CASSEGLAGGGLKQFF. CDR3 bases: TGTGCCAGCAGTGAAGGACTAGCGGGAGGGGGCTTGAAGCAGTTCTTC.

The chain joins TRBV7-2 to TRBJ2-1; TRBD1 agrees at 7 bases. The CDR3 is made up of 14 amino acids. Germline V gene lookup returns CDR1 SGHTA and CDR2 FQGNSA. V lost 3 bases and J lost 6; bases outside the gene matches: 5. For the CDR3, the DNA is TGTGCCAGCAGCTTCGTCAACAGGGGCAATGAGCAGTTCTTC. This sequence encodes CASSFVNRGNEQFF.

This clone was seen only once. The rearrangement joins TRBV7-8 to TRBJ2-2; the match to TRBD1 covers 7 bases. Germline V gives CDR1 SGHVS, CDR2 FQNEAQ. CDR3 size: 15 residues. The V and J ends lost 5 bases and 5 bases, in that order; junction bases with no gene match: 8. The CDR3 region has the DNA TGTGCCAGCAGCCGAAGGGACAGTTCTACCGGGGAGCTGTTTTTT. This translates into CASSRRDSSTGELFF. The full variable domain, in which reference TRBV7-8 and TRBJ2-2 provide the parts outside the CDR3, is GAGVSQSPRYKVAKRGQDVALRCDPISGHVSLFWYQQALGQGPEFLTYFQNEAQLDKSGLPSDRFFAERPEGSVSTLKIQRTQQEDSAVYLCASSRRDSSTGELFFGEGSRLTVL.